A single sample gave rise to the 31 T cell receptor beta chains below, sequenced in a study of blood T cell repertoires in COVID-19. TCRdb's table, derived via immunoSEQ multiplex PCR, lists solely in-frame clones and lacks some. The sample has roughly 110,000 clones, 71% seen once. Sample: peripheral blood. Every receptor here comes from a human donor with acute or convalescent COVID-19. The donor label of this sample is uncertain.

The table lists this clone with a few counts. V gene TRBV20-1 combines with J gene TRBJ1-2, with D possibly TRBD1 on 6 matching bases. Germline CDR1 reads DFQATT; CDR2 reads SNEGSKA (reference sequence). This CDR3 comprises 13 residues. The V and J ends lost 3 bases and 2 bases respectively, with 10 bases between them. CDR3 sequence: CSASGGGNYGYTF. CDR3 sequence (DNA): TGCAGTGCTAGTGGCGGGGGCAACTATGGCTACACCTTC.

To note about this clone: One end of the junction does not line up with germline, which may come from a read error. CDR3 in DNA: TGCAGCGTCGAAGGGAAAACAGGGATGGTCCACTATGGCTACACCTTC. Encoded protein: CSVEGKTGMVHYGYTF. This chain connects TRBV29-1 to TRBJ1-2, with a weak D call TRBD1 (6 bases). The CDR3 is made up of 16 amino acids. Germline V CDR1 and CDR2: SQVTM, ANQGSEA.

CDR3 region: CASGLYLAGGQETQYF. The CDR3 coding sequence is TGTGCTAGTGGTTTGTACCTAGCGGGGGGTCAAGAGACCCAGTACTTC. The genes are TRBV12-5 and TRBJ2-5; 11 nucleotides agree with TRBD2. The V gene's germline CDR1 is LGHNT and CDR2 FRNRAP. This CDR3 has 16 residues. V shed 2 bases, J shed 2 bases, and the junction held 4 bases outside the gene matches.

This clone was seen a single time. Here the CDR3 reads CASSLGDRGRLTEAFF. The CDR3 region has the DNA TGCGCCAGCAGCTTGGGCGACAGGGGGCGACTCACTGAAGCTTTCTTT. This chain joins TRBV5-1 and TRBJ1-1; TRBD1 matches at 10 bases. Germline V lookup: CDR1 SGHRS, CDR2 YFSETQ. Losses at the gene ends were 0 bases for V and 4 bases for J; bases not matched to a gene: 6. The CDR3 runs to 16 residues.

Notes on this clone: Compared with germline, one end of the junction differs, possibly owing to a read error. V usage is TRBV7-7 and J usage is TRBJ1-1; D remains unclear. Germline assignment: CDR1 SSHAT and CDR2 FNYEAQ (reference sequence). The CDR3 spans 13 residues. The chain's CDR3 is CASSSGVNTEAFF. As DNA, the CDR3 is TGTGCTAGCAGCTCCGGGGTAAACACTGAAGCTTTCTTT.

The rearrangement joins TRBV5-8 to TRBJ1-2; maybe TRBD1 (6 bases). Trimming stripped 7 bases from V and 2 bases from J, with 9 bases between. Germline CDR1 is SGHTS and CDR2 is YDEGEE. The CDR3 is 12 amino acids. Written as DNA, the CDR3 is TGTGCCAGCGGGGGCGGCAACTATGGCTACACCTTC. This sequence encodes CASGGGNYGYTF.

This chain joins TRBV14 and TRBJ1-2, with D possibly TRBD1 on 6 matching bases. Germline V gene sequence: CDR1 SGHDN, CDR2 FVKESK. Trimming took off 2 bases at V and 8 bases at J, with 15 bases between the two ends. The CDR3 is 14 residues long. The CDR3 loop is CASSQNMGAEGYTF. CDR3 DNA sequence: TGTGCCAGCAGCCAAAATATGGGGGCGGAGGGCTACACCTTC.

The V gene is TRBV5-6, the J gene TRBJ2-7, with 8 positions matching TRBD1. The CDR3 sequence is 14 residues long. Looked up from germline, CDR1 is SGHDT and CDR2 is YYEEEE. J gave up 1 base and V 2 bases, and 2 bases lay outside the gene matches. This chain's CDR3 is CASSLGQGSYEQYF. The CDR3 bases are TGTGCCAGCAGCTTAGGACAGGGTTCCTACGAGCAGTACTTC.

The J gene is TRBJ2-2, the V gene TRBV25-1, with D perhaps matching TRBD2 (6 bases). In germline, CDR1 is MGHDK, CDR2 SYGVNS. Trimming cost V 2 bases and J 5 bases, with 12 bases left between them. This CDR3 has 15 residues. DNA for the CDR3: TGTGCCAGCAGTGAACAGGGACTGCGTACCGGGGAGCTGTTTTTT. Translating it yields CASSEQGLRTGELFF.

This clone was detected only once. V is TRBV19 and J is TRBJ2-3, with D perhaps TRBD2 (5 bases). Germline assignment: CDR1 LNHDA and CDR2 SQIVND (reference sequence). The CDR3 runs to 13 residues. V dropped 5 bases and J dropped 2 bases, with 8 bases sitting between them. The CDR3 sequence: CASSSGNTDTQYF. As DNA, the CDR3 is TGTGCCAGTAGTTCCGGGAACACAGATACGCAGTATTTT.

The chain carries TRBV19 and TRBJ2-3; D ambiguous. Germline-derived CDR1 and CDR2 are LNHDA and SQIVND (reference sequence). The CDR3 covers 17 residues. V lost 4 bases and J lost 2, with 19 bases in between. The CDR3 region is CASSTDLVFGYTDTQYF. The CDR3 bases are TGTGCCAGTAGTACCGACCTAGTCTTCGGTTACACAGATACGCAGTATTTT. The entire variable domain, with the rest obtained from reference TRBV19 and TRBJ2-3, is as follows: DGGITQSPKYLFRKEGQNVTLSCEQNLNHDAMYWYRQDPGQGLRLIYYSQIVNDFQKGDIAEGYSVSREKKESFPLTVTSAQKNPTAFYLCASSTDLVFGYTDTQYFGPGTRLTVL.

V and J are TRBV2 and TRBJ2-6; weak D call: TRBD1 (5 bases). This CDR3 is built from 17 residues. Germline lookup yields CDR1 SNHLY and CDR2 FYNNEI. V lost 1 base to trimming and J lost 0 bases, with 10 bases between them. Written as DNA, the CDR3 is TGTGCCAGCAGTGAAGAGGGGTCGGGCTCTGGGGCCAACGTCCTGACTTTC. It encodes CASSEEGSGSGANVLTF. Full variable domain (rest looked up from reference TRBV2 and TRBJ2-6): EPEVTQTPSHQVTQMGQEVILRCVPISNHLYFYWYRQILGQKVEFLVSFYNNEISEKSEIFDDQFSVERPDGSNFTLKIRSTKLEDSAMYFCASSEEGSGSGANVLTFGAGSRLTVL.

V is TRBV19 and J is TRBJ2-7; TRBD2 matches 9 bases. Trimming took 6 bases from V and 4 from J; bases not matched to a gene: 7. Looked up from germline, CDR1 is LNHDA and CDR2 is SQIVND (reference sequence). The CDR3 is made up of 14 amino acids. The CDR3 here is CASSPIAGVYEQYF. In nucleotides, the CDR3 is TGTGCCAGTAGCCCGATAGCGGGGGTTTACGAGCAGTACTTC.

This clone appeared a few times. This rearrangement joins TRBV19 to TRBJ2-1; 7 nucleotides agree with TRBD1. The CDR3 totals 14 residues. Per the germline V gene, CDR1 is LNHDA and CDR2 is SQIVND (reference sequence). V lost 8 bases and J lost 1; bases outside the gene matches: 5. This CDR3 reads CASAEGQSYNEQFF. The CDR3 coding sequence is TGTGCCAGTGCCGAGGGACAGTCCTACAATGAGCAGTTCTTC.

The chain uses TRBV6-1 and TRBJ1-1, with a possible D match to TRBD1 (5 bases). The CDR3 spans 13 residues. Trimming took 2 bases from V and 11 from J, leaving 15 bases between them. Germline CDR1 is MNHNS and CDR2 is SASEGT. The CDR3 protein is CASSETRGAVAFF. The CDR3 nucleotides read TGTGCCAGCAGTGAAACTCGTGGGGCGGTCGCTTTCTTT.

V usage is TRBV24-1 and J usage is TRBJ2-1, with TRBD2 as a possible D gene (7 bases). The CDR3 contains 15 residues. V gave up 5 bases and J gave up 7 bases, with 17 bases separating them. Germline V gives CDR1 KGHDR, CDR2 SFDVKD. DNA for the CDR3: TGTGCCACCAGTGTTGGGACATCGGGGGGAAATGAGCAGTTCTTC. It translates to CATSVGTSGGNEQFF.

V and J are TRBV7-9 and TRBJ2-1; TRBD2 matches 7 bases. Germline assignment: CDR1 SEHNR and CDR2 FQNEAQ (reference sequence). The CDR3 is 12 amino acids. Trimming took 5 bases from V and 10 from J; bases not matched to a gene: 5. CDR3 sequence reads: CASSLTSSEQFF. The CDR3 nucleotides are TGTGCCAGCAGCCTGACTAGCTCCGAGCAGTTCTTC. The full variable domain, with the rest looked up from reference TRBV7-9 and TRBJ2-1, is DTGVSQNPRHKITKRGQNVTFRCDPISEHNRLYWYRQTLGQGPEFLTYFQNEAQLEKSRLLSDRFSAERPKGSFSTLEIQRTEQGDSAMYLCASSLTSSEQFFGPGTRLTVL.

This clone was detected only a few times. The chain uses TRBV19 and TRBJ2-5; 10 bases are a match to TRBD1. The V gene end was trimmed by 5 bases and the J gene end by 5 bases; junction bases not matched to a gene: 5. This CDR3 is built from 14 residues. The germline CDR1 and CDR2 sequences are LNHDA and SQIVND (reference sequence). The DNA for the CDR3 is TGTGCCAGTAGTGAGGACAGGGGGAGGGAGACCCAGTACTTC. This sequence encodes CASSEDRGRETQYF.

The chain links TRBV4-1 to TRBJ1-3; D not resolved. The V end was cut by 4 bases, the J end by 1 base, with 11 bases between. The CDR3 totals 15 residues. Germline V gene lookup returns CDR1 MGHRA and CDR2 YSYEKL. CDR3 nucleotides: TGCGCCAGCAGCCTCTATGGAGGGTCTGGAAACACCATATATTTT. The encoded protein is CASSLYGGSGNTIYF.

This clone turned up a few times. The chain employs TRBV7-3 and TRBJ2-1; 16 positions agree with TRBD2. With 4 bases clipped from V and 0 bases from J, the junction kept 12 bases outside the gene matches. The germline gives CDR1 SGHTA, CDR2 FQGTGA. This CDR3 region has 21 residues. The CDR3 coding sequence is TGTGCCAGCAGCTCTCCGGGACTAGCGGGGGGGTCCTCGAGCTCCTACAATGAGCAGTTCTTC. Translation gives CASSSPGLAGGSSSSYNEQFF.

The CDR3 loop reads CASSLPSGLNEQFF. The CDR3 bases are TGCGCCAGCAGCTTGCCGAGCGGGTTAAATGAGCAGTTCTTC. The chain uses TRBV5-1 and TRBJ2-1, with D possibly TRBD2 on 6 matching bases. The CDR3 is 14 amino acids. Germline loops: CDR1 SGHRS, CDR2 YFSETQ. V lost 1 base and J lost 7, with 12 bases in between.

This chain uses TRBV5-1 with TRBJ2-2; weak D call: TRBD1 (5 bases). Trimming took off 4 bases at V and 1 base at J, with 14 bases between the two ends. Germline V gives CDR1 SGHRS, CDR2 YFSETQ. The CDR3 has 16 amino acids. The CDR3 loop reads CASSALPTGNTGELFF. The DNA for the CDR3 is TGCGCCAGCAGCGCCCTCCCTACAGGGAACACCGGGGAGCTGTTTTTT.

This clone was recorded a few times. CDR3 DNA sequence: TGTGCCAGCACCAATCACGGGACTAGCCTCACAGATACGCAGTATTTT. Its translation: CASTNHGTSLTDTQYF. The chain recombines TRBV2 with TRBJ2-3, with 9 bases aligning to TRBD2. CDR1 SNHLY and CDR2 FYNNEI come from the germline V gene. Trimming removed 7 bases from V and 2 bases from J; junction bases left unmatched: 10. The CDR3 length is 16 residues.

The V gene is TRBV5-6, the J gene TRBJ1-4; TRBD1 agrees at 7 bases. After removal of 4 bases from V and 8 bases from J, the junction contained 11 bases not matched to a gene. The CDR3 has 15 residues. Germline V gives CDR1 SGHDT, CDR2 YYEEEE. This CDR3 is CASSITGVVKEKLFF. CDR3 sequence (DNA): TGTGCCAGCAGCATAACAGGGGTGGTTAAAGAAAAACTGTTTTTT.

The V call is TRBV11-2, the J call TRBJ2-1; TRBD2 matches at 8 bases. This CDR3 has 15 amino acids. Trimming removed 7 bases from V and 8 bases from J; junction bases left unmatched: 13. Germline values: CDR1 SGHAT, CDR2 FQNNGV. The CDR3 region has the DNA TGTGCCAGCACCCCCGGGACTAGGGTTGGCGATGAGCAGTTCTTC. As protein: CASTPGTRVGDEQFF.

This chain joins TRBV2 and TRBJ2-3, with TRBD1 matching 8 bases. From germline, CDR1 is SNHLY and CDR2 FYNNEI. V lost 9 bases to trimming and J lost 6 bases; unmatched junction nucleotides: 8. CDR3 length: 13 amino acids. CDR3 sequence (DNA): TGTGCCAGGGACAGGGCTCTAACGGATACGCAGTATTTT. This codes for CARDRALTDTQYF.

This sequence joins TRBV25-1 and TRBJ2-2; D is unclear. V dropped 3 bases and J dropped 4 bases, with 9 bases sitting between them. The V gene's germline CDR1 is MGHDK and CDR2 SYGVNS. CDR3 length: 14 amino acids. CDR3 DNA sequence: TGTGCCAGCAGTGACCCGACACCCACCGGGGAGCTGTTTTTT. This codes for CASSDPTPTGELFF.

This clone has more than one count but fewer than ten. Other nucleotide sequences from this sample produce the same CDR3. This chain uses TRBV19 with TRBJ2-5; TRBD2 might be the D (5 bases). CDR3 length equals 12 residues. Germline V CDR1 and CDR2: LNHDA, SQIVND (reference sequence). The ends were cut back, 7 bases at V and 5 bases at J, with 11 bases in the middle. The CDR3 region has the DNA TGTGCCAGTACCAGCGGCGGGGAGACCCAGTACTTC. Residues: CASTSGGETQYF.

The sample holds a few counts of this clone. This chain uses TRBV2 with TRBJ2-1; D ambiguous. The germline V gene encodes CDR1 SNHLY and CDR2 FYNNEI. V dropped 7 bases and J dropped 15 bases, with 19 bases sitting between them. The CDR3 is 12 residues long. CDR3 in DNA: TGTGCCAGCACCCCCGATTCCGCGGTTGCGTTCTTC. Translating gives CASTPDSAVAFF.

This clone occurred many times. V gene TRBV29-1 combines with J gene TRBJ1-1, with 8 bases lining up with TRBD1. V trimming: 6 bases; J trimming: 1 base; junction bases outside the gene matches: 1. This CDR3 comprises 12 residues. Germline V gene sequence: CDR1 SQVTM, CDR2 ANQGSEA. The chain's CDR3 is CSVDRGNTEAFF. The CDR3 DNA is TGCAGCGTAGACAGGGGGAACACTGAAGCTTTCTTT.

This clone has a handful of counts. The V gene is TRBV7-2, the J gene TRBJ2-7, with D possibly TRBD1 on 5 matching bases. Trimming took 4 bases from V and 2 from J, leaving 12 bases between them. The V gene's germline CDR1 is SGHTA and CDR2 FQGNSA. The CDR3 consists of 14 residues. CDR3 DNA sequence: TGTGCCAGCAGCTCCCGTCTCAGGGCCTACGAGCAGTACGTC. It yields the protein CASSSRLRAYEQYV.